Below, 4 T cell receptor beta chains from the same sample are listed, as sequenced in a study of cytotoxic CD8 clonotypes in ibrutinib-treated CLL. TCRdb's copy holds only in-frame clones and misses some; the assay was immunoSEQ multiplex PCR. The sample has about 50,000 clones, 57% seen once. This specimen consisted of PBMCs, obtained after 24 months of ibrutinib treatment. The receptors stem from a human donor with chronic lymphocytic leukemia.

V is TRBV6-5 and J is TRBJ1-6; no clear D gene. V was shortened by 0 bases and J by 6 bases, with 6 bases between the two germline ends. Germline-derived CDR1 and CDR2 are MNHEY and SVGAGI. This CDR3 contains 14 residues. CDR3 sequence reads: CASSYSSGNSPLHF. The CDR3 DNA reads TGTGCCAGCAGTTACTCGTCGGGTAATTCACCCCTCCACTTT.

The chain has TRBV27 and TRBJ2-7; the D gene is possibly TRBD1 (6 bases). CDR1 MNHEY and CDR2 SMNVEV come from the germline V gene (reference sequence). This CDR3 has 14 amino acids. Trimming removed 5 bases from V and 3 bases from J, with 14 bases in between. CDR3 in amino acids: CASSPRTAIYEQYF. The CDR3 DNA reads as TGTGCCAGCAGTCCCCGGACAGCGATCTACGAGCAGTACTTC.

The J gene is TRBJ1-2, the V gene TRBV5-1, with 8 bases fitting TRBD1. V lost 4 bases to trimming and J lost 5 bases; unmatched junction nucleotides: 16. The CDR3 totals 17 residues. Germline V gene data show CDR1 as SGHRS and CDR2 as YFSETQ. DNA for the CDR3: TGCGCCAGCAGCGCCGGGACGCTGGACAGGGAACATTATGGCTACACCTTC. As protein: CASSAGTLDREHYGYTF.

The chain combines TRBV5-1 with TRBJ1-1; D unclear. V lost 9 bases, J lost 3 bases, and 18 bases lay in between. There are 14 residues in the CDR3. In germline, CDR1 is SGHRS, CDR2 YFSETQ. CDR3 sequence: CATRENPRDTEAFF. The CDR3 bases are TGCGCCACCCGAGAGAACCCACGTGACACTGAAGCTTTCTTT.